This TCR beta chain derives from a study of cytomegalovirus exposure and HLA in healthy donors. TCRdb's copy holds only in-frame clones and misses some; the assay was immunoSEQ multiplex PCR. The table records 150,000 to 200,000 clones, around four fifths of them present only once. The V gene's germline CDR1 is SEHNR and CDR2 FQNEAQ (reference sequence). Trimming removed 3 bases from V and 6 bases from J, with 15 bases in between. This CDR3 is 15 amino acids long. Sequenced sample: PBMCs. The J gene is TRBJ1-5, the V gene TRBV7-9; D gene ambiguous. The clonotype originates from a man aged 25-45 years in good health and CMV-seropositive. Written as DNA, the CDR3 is TGTGCCAGCAGCTTTACTAGGGAGGAAGGTCAGCCCCAGCATTTT. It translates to CASSFTREEGQPQHF.